The T cell receptor (beta chain) described here comes from a study of regulatory T cells in long-lasting Graves disease (dated by TCRdb to the early 2020s). Notes on the research overall: Newly diagnosed Graves' disease patients had taken antithyroid drugs for less than 3 months. The study was registered as a clinical trial and conducted in China. A total of around 35 samples underwent TCR sequencing: around 13 from persistent and roughly 20 from newly diagnosed Graves' disease patients. This study used TCR sequencing and RNA sequencing of peripheral blood to compare persistent Graves' disease patients against newly diagnosed Graves' disease patients.

To prepare the library, multiplex PCR was applied. Sequencing was carried out with an Illumina HiSeq 4000. iRepertoire HTBI primers and Arm-PCR amplification of CDR3 regions were used to construct TCR beta libraries. PCR products were gel purified before sequencing. As for the authors' bioinformatics: Gene usage analysis of CDR3 amino acid clonotypes relied on the roughly 60 TRBV and 14 TRBJ segments identified across samples. Filtered high-quality paired reads were merged into contigs using COPE and FqMerger. BLAST was used to align contigs to the IMGT TRBV, TRBD and TRBJ reference genes, and CDR3 was defined following IMGT. Any clonotype with a frequency above 0.1% was classified as a highly expanded clone. Repertoire diversity was measured by Shannon entropy, and V-J evenness by the Gini coefficient. A clonotype was considered public if more than one individual shared it. TCRdb applied fastp at Q25 and MiXCR to the public reads, then kept only in-frame beta chains. Each entry merges the rows of one CDR3 protein and shows their most common DNA and genes. The V and J calls were determined by TCRdb, not by the authors. The sample data list roughly 420,000 distinct CDR3 sequences, and about 17% of these were observed just once. In total, the top ten clones hold around 23% of the sample.

CDR1 and CDR2 are drawn from the germline V gene (reference sequence): DFQATT, SNEGSKA. From its cysteine to its phenylalanine, the CDR3 spans 10 amino acids. CDR3 DNA is the only sequence kept; it has 30 bases, read in frame from the first base. For this clonotype: The target of this receptor is not known. An end of the junction does not agree with germline; a read error may underlie this.

The time point tag for this specimen amounts to: newly diagnosed GD, antithyroid drugs for less than 3 months. For both TCR sequencing and RNA sequencing, RNA was extracted from PBMCs in TRIzol. The diagnosis of Graves' disease was made according to American Thyroid Association guidelines. Recruitment of patients was carried out at an endocrinology department in Xi'an, China. Each patient gave roughly 10 milliliters of peripheral blood, collected in an EDTA anticoagulant tube. PBMCs were isolated by Ficoll Paque Plus density gradient separation without further T cell sorting. An Agilent 2100 Bioanalyzer and agarose gel were used to check RNA quality, and a NanoDrop 2000 was used to measure RNA concentration. Summary of the overall study and its limitations: A larger number of public clonotypes was shared among persistent patients (about 2,700) than among newly diagnosed patients (around 970). Only peripheral blood was studied, because thyroid tissue, the primary lesion, was inaccessible. Sequencing and analysis were restricted to the TCR beta chain. Persistent disease showed preferential use of TRBV28, TRBJ1-2 and TRBJ2-5, whereas newly diagnosed disease favored TRBV20-1 and TRBJ2-1. Persistent Graves' disease patients showed lower TCR Shannon entropy and fewer highly expanded clones than newly diagnosed patients, suggesting clonal expansion. The authors noted that the small sample size was a limitation that may lower accuracy.

The same sample was also used in a study of T cells in Graves' hyperthyroidism and ophthalmopathy. The second study's paper adds: Stable Graves' hyperthyroidism was defined as no progression to ophthalmopathy during 18 months of follow-up. Hyperthyroidism patients were aged 18 to 65 years and newly diagnosed, with disease duration of less than 2 months. Exclusion was applied to patients with uncontrolled infections, other autoimmune diseases, pregnancy or lactation. Diagnoses were established on the basis of clinical symptoms, serum thyroxine and TRAb, thyroid ultrasound, and orbital computed tomography. The TCR CDR3 was subjected to a first round of RT-PCR using the HTBI primer set and the Qiagen OneStep RT-PCR kit. Most expanded thyroid clonotypes (frequency above 0.001) were also found in blood, which suggests that blood repertoires may mirror thyroid immune responses. Ophthalmopathy was separated from stable hyperthyroidism by a 13 V-J signature model, with around 90% sensitivity and about 81% specificity obtained in cross-validation and 80%/75% obtained in testing. During validation, the model predicted progression to ophthalmopathy a median of approximately 6 months ahead of onset, with roughly 65% sensitivity and 72.22% specificity. TCR V-J signatures able to tell the groups apart were searched for in a discovery cohort of some 100 patients, of whom over 40 had Graves' ophthalmopathy and roughly 57 had stable Graves' hyperthyroidism. An independent validation cohort of fewer than 20 hyperthyroidism patients and 17 patients who later progressed to ophthalmopathy tested prospective prediction of ophthalmopathy. For training and testing, the 100 or so patients in the discovery cohort were randomly divided in a 7:3 ratio. Thyroid tissue and blood T-cell repertoires from about 6 Graves' hyperthyroidism patients were also compared in the study. Following sampling, methimazole starting at 30 mg daily was given to hyperthyroidism patients, and high-dose intravenous methylprednisolone was given to ophthalmopathy patients. Libraries were constructed in a second round of multiplex PCR, after which size selection and purification were performed. Libraries were sequenced paired-end with 100 bp reads on an Illumina HiSeq2000. SOAPnuke was used to process the raw data, with reads discarded if the reads contained adapters or uncalled bases, had a mean Phred below 15, or lacked an exact constant-primer or identifier match. High-quality paired reads were merged with COPE v1.2.5, and unique nucleotide sequences were defined as clonotypes. MiTCR v1.1 was used to align the clonotypes against IMGT TRBV, TRBD and TRBJ reference segments. Analysis was restricted to V-J combinations with a frequency above 0.0001, which covered roughly 99% of repertoires. The TCS score was defined as the ratio of F50 (clonal expansion) to E x V (chaos), calculated using BLOSUM62-based TCRdist between CDR3 peptides within each V-J. Welch's t-statistics and random forest reduced around 520 V-J features to 13, which were used in a naive Bayes classifier (R e1071). Sample size was not statistically predetermined, and investigators were not blinded to group allocation. TCR Vbeta CDR3 sequencing of 120 to 150 peripheral blood samples (43 ophthalmopathy, over 70 hyperthyroidism and approximately 17 progressor patients) is reported in the paper.

This specimen consisted of peripheral blood mononuclear cells (PBMCs), obtained at new diagnosis, from a patient treated with antithyroid drugs. This TCR derives from a woman between 18 and 30 years old with Graves disease. Donor details come from another sample of the same person, matched by shared clones. Recombination joined TRBV20-1 with TRBJ1-2; a confident D gene designation cannot be given. CDR3 reads: CSASNDGYTF. The nucleotide sequence is TGCAGTGCTAGTAACGATGGCTACACCTTC.